Following are 3 T cell receptor beta chains from one sample sequenced in a study of T cell clones after liver transplantation. Generated by immunoSEQ multiplex PCR, the TCRdb table keeps only in-frame clones and is missing some. The profile shows roughly 100,000 clones, approximately 78% of them singletons. This specimen was CD4+ T cells from blood, taken before liver transplant. All receptors come from a human donor who received a liver transplant.

This chain links TRBV4-3 with TRBJ1-6; TRBD1 is a possible D gene (6 bases). In germline, CDR1 is LGHNA, CDR2 YSLEER. This CDR3 comprises 19 residues. V was trimmed by 0 bases and J by 1 base, leaving 16 bases between them. Here the CDR3 DNA reads TGCGCCAGCAGCCAAGATACGGGACAAGCGCAGTCCTATAATTCACCCCTCCACTTT. Its protein is CASSQDTGQAQSYNSPLHF.

This chain joins TRBV7-2 and TRBJ2-7, with no clear D. Between the trimmed V and J ends, which lost 1 base and 4 bases, there was a span of 11 bases. The germline V gene has CDR1 SGHTA and CDR2 FQGNSA. The CDR3 has 14 amino acids. The CDR3 DNA sequence: TGTGCCAGCAGCTTAGGGCCCTTATCTTACGAGCAGTACTTC. This codes for CASSLGPLSYEQYF.

This clone was detected only a few times. The CDR3 protein is CASSEQAGYYGYTF. Here the CDR3 DNA reads TGTGCCAGCAGTGAACAAGCAGGGTACTATGGCTACACCTTC. V usage is TRBV6-1 and J usage is TRBJ1-2; possibly TRBD1 for D (5 bases). Germline CDR1 and CDR2: MNHNS and SASEGT. The CDR3 has 14 residues. Deletions cut 2 bases from V and 3 bases from J, with 10 bases between.